This T cell receptor (beta chain) originates from a study of OX40 agonist ivuxolimab in advanced cancers. With respect to the entire study: Ivuxolimab was a fully human IgG2 agonistic monoclonal antibody targeting the costimulatory receptor OX40 (CD134). Intravenous ivuxolimab was administered to patients every 2 weeks at six dose levels: 0.01, 0.1, 0.3, 1.5, 3 and 10 mg/kg. Of the 50 to 55 patients in dose escalation, some 19 had hepatocellular carcinoma, around 15 had melanoma, 9 had renal cell carcinoma and 9 had head and neck cancer. In the dose-escalation cohort, 82.7% of patients were male, and the mean age was roughly 60 years, with a range of roughly 20 to 79. Prior anti-PD-1, anti-PD-L1 or anti-CTLA-4 therapy was permitted, and about 40% of dose-escalation patients had received checkpoint inhibitors. Three dose-escalation patients achieved partial responses, one with hepatocellular carcinoma and two with cutaneous melanoma. Peripheral TCRbeta sequencing aimed to test whether ivuxolimab altered TCR sequence diversity and caused clonal T-cell expansion. The monotherapy dose-escalation portion (N ≈ 52 patients) of the phase I ivuxolimab trial is reported in the paper. The paper's findings and limits, for the study overall: In the 0.1-3.0 mg/kg groups, partial responders were among the patients with the lowest normalized peripheral clonal expansion, particularly in CD8+ T cells. Low levels of normalized T-cell clonal expansion were also shown by some nonresponding patients. After ivuxolimab, more expanded clones were found on average in CD8+ T cells than in CD4+ T cells. At doses of 0.1 to 3.0 mg/kg, clonal expansion of both CD4+ and CD8+ blood T cells was observed from baseline to week 6. The antigen specificity of the peripheral T cells that underwent clonal expansion was not determined.

As to this clone: It has no known antigen specificity. Base qualities are missing; no much larger clone stands one base away.

The trial excluded patients who had a history of autoimmune disease or who were on systemic immunosuppression. In every dose cohort, peripheral blood was drawn for TCR sequencing at baseline, cycle 4 day 1, and cycle 7 day 1. Samples were obtained from an open-label, multicenter, first-in-human phase I dose-escalation trial of ivuxolimab. Adults with locally advanced or metastatic head and neck squamous cell, hepatocellular, melanoma or renal cell carcinoma were enrolled in the trial. Before TCR sequencing, CD4+ T cells and CD8+ T cells were sorted from peripheral blood as separate populations. There are 14 amino acids in the CDR3, from cysteine to phenylalanine inclusive. Only the CDR3 portion is preserved as DNA: 42 bases, with reading frame beginning at the first base. At the junction V is shortened by 4 bases and J by 3 bases, with 10 bases in between. CDR1 and CDR2 are drawn from the germline V gene: MGHDK, SYGVNS.

To sequence the TCRbeta CDR3 region, genomic DNA was isolated from the sorted cells. TCRbeta CDR3 regions were sequenced using the immunoSEQ Assay. The table was pulled from immuneACCESS by TCRdb, which kept in-frame rearrangements only. Such tables lose some clones; where checked, under half of the loss comes from unresolved V genes, and the rest has no known cause. The sample includes about 46,000 clones, with roughly nine tenths observed a single time. The ten largest clones capture 10% to 15% of the sample. This chain joins TRBV25-1 to TRBJ1-5; the D gene is unclear. The material sequenced was CD4+ or CD8+ T cells sorted from blood, taken in a trial of the OX40 agonist ivuxolimab. This clonotype originated in an adult with an advanced solid tumor such as melanoma, head and neck, liver or kidney cancer. The bases are TGTGCCAGCAGTGGTTGGTCTACCAATCAGCCCCAGCATTTT. The encoded protein is CASSGWSTNQPQHF.